This T cell receptor beta chain is drawn from a study of T cell responses to AZD1222 COVID-19 vaccine. General study points: Scientists sampled the repertoires only once the peak T cell response had passed. At 160-218 and 743-854, vaccine-associated CD4 TCRs were dominant, and they spanned spike.

Produced via immunoSEQ multiplex PCR; TCRdb's table is partial and in-frame only. The table shows 150,000 to 200,000 clones, with just under 95% occurring only once. CDR1 is GTSNPN and CDR2 is SVGIG in the germline V gene (reference sequence). The CDR3 length is 14 residues. V was shortened by 5 bases and J by 2 bases, with 13 bases between the two germline ends. As for this clone: Its specificity is unknown.

V gene TRBV30 combines with J gene TRBJ2-1; D is perhaps TRBD2 (5 bases). The sequence came from an adult in good health. The sample in question was peripheral blood, obtained on day 0 of AZD1222 vaccination. This CDR3 is CAWGQLDPYNEQFF. CDR3 nucleotides: TGTGCCTGGGGCCAACTAGATCCCTACAATGAGCAGTTCTTC.